This entry lists 14 T cell receptor beta chains sequenced from one sample in a study of cytomegalovirus exposure and HLA in healthy donors. PCR employed 60 Vbeta and 13 Jbeta primers. The method was immunoSEQ multiplex PCR; TCRdb's version includes in-frame clones alone and lacks a portion of them. The sample lists 150,000 to 200,000 clones; around 80% were seen once. Sequencing was done on a sample of PBMCs. The receptor set was obtained from a male donor in good health and CMV-seronegative.

The rearrangement uses TRBV7-9 and TRBJ1-6, with D unresolved. Per the germline V gene, CDR1 is SEHNR and CDR2 is FQNEAQ (reference sequence). The CDR3 is 15 amino acids. Trimming took 5 bases from V and 1 from J, leaving 9 bases between them. CDR3 loop: CASSPRGSYNSPLHF. The CDR3 bases are TGTGCCAGCAGCCCCCGCGGATCCTATAATTCACCCCTCCACTTT. The whole variable domain, filled in from reference TRBV7-9 and TRBJ1-6, reads DTGVSQNPRHKITKRGQNVTFRCDPISEHNRLYWYRQTLGQGPEFLTYFQNEAQLEKSRLLSDRFSAERPKGSFSTLEIQRTEQGDSAMYLCASSPRGSYNSPLHFGNGTRLTVT.

There are a few counts of this clone. An end of the junction does not agree with germline; a read error may underlie this. The chain links TRBV10-3 to TRBJ2-7; D might be TRBD2 (5 bases). This CDR3 spans 12 amino acids. CDR1 is ENHRY and CDR2 is SYGVKD in the germline V gene. The CDR3 reads CASRRTVHEQYF. In DNA, the CDR3 is TGCGCCAGCAGAAGGACTGTCCACGAGCAGTACTTC.

V and J are TRBV7-9 and TRBJ1-5; D possibly corresponds to TRBD1 (6 bases). From germline, CDR1 is SEHNR and CDR2 FQNEAQ (reference sequence). This CDR3 region has 15 residues. V was cut by 5 bases and J by 0 bases, with 11 bases left in between. In DNA, the CDR3 is TGTGCCAGCAGCGCCGGGACACTTAGCAATCAGCCCCAGCATTTT. Protein: CASSAGTLSNQPQHF.

This clone was detected once. The rearrangement uses TRBV4-2 and TRBJ1-6; weak D call: TRBD1 (5 bases). Between the trimmed V and J ends, which lost 1 base and 0 bases, there was a span of 10 bases. Germline-derived CDR1 and CDR2 are LGHNA and YNFKEQ. CDR3 length equals 17 residues. This chain's CDR3 is CASSQVLGDSYNSPLHF. The CDR3 nucleotides are TGTGCCAGCAGCCAAGTGCTAGGGGACTCCTATAATTCACCCCTCCACTTT.

This clone has a single count. The chain joins TRBV7-8 to TRBJ2-7; tentatively, D is TRBD1 (6 bases). Germline V gives CDR1 SGHVS, CDR2 FQNEAQ. The CDR3 is 15 residues long. The germline V and J ends were trimmed by 8 bases and 5 bases, with 22 bases remaining between them. The CDR3 DNA is TGTGCCAGCCATCCAATACAGGGCCCACTCAACGAGCAGTACTTC. Its protein product is CASHPIQGPLNEQYF.

This clone was found a few times. CDR3 nucleotide sequence: TGTGCCAGCAGTTTATCGAGGGGGGGCGGTAATGAAAAACTGTTTTTT. Translation: CASSLSRGGGNEKLFF. This chain links TRBV27 with TRBJ1-4; weak D call: TRBD1 (6 bases). The CDR3 extends over 16 amino acids. Germline V gene lookup returns CDR1 MNHEY and CDR2 SMNVEV (reference sequence). V was clipped by 0 bases and J by 4 bases, with 12 bases between them.

The chain has TRBV6-5 and TRBJ2-7; D is uncertain. This CDR3 has 13 residues. CDR1 and CDR2 (germline): MNHEY, SVGAGI. V dropped 2 bases and J dropped 3 bases, with 8 bases sitting between them. The CDR3 sequence: CASSYGQYYEQYF. For the CDR3, the DNA is TGTGCCAGCAGTTACGGGCAGTACTACGAGCAGTACTTC.

This clone was detected only a few times. The chain is built from TRBV6-5 and TRBJ2-2, with D possibly TRBD1 on 5 matching bases. CDR3 length equals 14 residues. CDR1 is MNHEY and CDR2 is SVGAGI in the germline V gene. V lost 6 bases, J lost 2 bases, and 10 bases lay in between. CDR3 residues: CASSPGHNTGELFF. CDR3 DNA: TGTGCCAGCAGCCCTGGACACAACACCGGGGAGCTGTTTTTT.

The chain combines TRBV5-1 with TRBJ1-6; tentatively, D is TRBD1 (6 bases). This CDR3 is 14 amino acids long. In germline, CDR1 is SGHRS, CDR2 YFSETQ. The germline V and J ends were trimmed by 0 bases and 8 bases, with 9 bases remaining between them. This CDR3 is CASSLGTADSPLHF. The CDR3 DNA reads TGCGCCAGCAGCTTGGGGACAGCAGATTCACCCCTCCACTTT.

The rearrangement links TRBV11-2 to TRBJ1-3, with no clear D. The CDR3 is 15 residues long. The germline V gene encodes CDR1 SGHAT and CDR2 FQNNGV. V was pared by 10 bases and J by 4 bases, with 20 bases between. CDR3 coding DNA: TGTGCCACGTCTGTTCGGGGTGTGTCGGGAAACACCATATATTTT. It translates to CATSVRGVSGNTIYF.

The gene calls are TRBV4-1 and TRBJ2-5; 10 bases align to TRBD1. This CDR3 has 17 amino acids. Germline-derived CDR1 and CDR2 are MGHRA and YSYEKL. The V gene end was trimmed by 0 bases and the J gene end by 4 bases; junction bases not matched to a gene: 8. The chain's CDR3 is CASSQDGGQGVPETQYF. The CDR3 coding sequence is TGCGCCAGCAGCCAAGATGGCGGACAGGGGGTCCCAGAGACCCAGTACTTC.

V is TRBV2 and J is TRBJ1-5, with D maybe TRBD1 (5 bases). The germline gives CDR1 SNHLY, CDR2 FYNNEI. This CDR3 has 15 residues. Trimming removed 0 bases at V and 5 bases at J, with 11 bases between. The CDR3 bases are TGTGCCAGCAGTGAAGCGCTTCTGGGGCATCAGCCCCAGCATTTT. Its protein product is CASSEALLGHQPQHF.

The rearrangement uses TRBV19 and TRBJ2-3, with TRBD2 matching 8 bases. Germline CDR1 and CDR2: LNHDA and SQIVND (reference sequence). CDR3 size: 15 residues. With V trimmed by 7 bases and J by 0 bases, 6 bases remained unmatched. The CDR3 reads CASTRLAGSTDTQYF. The CDR3 region has the DNA TGTGCCAGTACCCGTTTAGCGGGGAGCACAGATACGCAGTATTTT.

This chain connects TRBV30 to TRBJ1-2; D gene ambiguous. Germline CDR1 is GTSNPN and CDR2 is SVGIG (reference sequence). The CDR3 is 13 residues long. V was trimmed by 0 bases and J by 4 bases, leaving 9 bases between them. The DNA of the CDR3 is TGTGCCTGGAGTGTATTATTGAGCTATGGCTACACCTTC. The encoded protein is CAWSVLLSYGYTF.